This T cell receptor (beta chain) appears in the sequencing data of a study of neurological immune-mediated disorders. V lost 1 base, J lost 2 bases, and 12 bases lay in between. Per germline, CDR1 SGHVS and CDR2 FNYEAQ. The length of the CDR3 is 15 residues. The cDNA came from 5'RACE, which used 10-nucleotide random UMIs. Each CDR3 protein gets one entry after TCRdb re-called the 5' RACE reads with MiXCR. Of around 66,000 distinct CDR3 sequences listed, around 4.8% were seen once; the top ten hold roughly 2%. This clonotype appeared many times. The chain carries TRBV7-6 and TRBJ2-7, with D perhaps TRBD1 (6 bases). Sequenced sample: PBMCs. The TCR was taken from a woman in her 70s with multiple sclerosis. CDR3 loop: CASSLDRDKTYEQYF. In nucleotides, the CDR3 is TGTGCCAGCAGCTTAGACCGGGACAAGACCTACGAGCAGTACTTC.